This T cell receptor beta chain comes out of a study of CD8 T cells in Susac syndrome. An input of roughly 0.5 to 1 ug of RNA was subjected to reverse transcription using random hexamers. Across 54 Vbeta and 13 Jbeta, TCR beta CDR3 was amplified with immunoSEQ multiplex PCR. One entry per CDR3 protein results from TCRdb running MiXCR on the immunoSEQ multiplex PCR reads. The sample has about 120,000 distinct CDR3 sequences, approximately 94% seen once; the top ten hold around 0.12%. Germline CDR1 reads MNHEY; CDR2 reads SVGAGI. This CDR3 contains 13 residues. With 0 bases removed from V and 6 bases from J, the gap between germline ends came to 8 bases. TCR beta sequences were obtained from blood CD8+ and CD4+ T cells. The multiple sclerosis controls, all treatment-naive patients, had relapsing-remitting disease that was stable or active. FACS was used to enrich TEMRA cells, whereas the CD8+ and CD4+ T cells were obtained by negative isolation.

This sequence was found in a human donor with multiple sclerosis. Sequencing was carried out using CD4+ T cells from PBMCs. This chain uses TRBV6-5 with TRBJ1-1, with D unresolved. In DNA form, the CDR3 reads TGTGCCAGCAGTTACTCGAAAGGATCTGAAGCTTTCTTT. Protein sequence: CASSYSKGSEAFF.